One and the same sample provided the 8 T cell receptor beta chains below, sequenced in a study of blood T cell dynamics during melanoma immunotherapy. Sequencing was performed with immunoSEQ multiplex PCR; in TCRdb, only in-frame clones are kept and a portion is missing. The sample lists 9,700 or so clones; around 90% were seen once. Time point indicated: pre-treatment baseline. Sequences were derived from blood, sampled from a patient treated with checkpoint blockade. Receptors were obtained from a human donor with melanoma.

This CDR3 reads CASSFGQGTGELFF. DNA of the CDR3: TGTGCCAGCAGCTTCGGACAGGGGACCGGGGAGCTGTTTTTT. The gene calls are TRBV11-3 and TRBJ2-2; 9 bases agree with TRBD1. Losses at the gene ends were 3 bases for V and 5 bases for J; bases not matched to a gene: 1. CDR1 is SGHNT, CDR2 YENEEA, per germline. The CDR3 consists of 14 residues.

This clone showed up just once. The V gene is TRBV7-3, the J gene TRBJ2-7, with D possibly called TRBD1 or TRBD2 (5 bases each). The CDR3 is made up of 14 amino acids. Germline V gives CDR1 SGHTA, CDR2 FQGTGA. V was trimmed by 5 bases and J by 7 bases, leaving 18 bases between them. The CDR3 sequence is CASSPGAGVGEQYF. The CDR3 nucleotides read TGTGCCAGCAGCCCCGGGGCCGGCGTCGGGGAGCAGTACTTC.

This clone was observed a handful of times. This rearrangement joins TRBV6-1 to TRBJ1-5; possible D gene TRBD1, 5 bases. This CDR3 is built from 15 residues. Trimming left V 2 bases short and J 1 base short, with 9 bases between. CDR1 and CDR2 (germline): MNHNS, SASEGT. CDR3: CASSEYGGSNQPQHF. The CDR3 bases are TGTGCCAGCAGTGAATACGGGGGGAGCAATCAGCCCCAGCATTTT.

CDR3 loop: CASLRGVGTGELFF. The DNA for the CDR3 is TGTGCCAGCCTAAGGGGGGTGGGGACCGGGGAGCTGTTTTTT. The chain joins TRBV7-2 to TRBJ2-2; TRBD1 or TRBD2 may be the D gene (6 bases each). CDR1 is SGHTA, CDR2 FQGNSA, per germline. Trimming removed 8 bases from V and 5 bases from J, with 15 bases in between. The CDR3 covers 14 residues.

The chain couples TRBV27 to TRBJ2-7; no clear D gene. The V end was cut by 4 bases, the J end by 4 bases, with 11 bases between. This CDR3 is built from 13 residues. Germline CDR1 reads MNHEY; CDR2 reads SMNVEV (reference sequence). CDR3: CASSWSSQYEQYF. In DNA form, the CDR3 reads TGTGCCAGCAGTTGGTCATCCCAATACGAGCAGTACTTC.

The chain is built from TRBV5-1 and TRBJ2-7; 10 nucleotides align to TRBD2. With V trimmed by 2 bases and J by 4 bases, 6 bases remained unmatched. Germline values: CDR1 SGHRS, CDR2 YFSETQ. The CDR3 loop spans 15 amino acids. Here the CDR3 reads CASSFLAGGTYEQYF. The CDR3 coding sequence is TGCGCCAGCAGCTTCTTAGCGGGAGGAACGTACGAGCAGTACTTC. Based on the CDR3 plus reference TRBV5-1 and TRBJ2-7, the full variable domain is KAGVTQTPRYLIKTRGQQVTLSCSPISGHRSVSWYQQTPGQGLQFLFEYFSETQRNKGNFPGRFSGRQFSNSRSEMNVSTLELGDSALYLCASSFLAGGTYEQYFGPGTRLTVT.

V usage is TRBV5-6 and J usage is TRBJ2-7; D possibly matches TRBD1 or TRBD2 (5 bases each). The CDR3 is 16 residues long. In germline, CDR1 is SGHDT, CDR2 YYEEEE. V was clipped by 3 bases and J by 5 bases, with 21 bases between them. The CDR3 bases are TGTGCCAGCAGCTCTACTAGGGACGGCCTCCCCCACGAGCAGTACTTC. Its protein product is CASSSTRDGLPHEQYF. The entire variable domain, with the rest obtained from reference TRBV5-6 and TRBJ2-7, is as follows: DAGVTQSPTHLIKTRGQQVTLRCSPKSGHDTVSWYQQALGQGPQFIFQYYEEEERQRGNFPDRFSGHQFPNYSSELNVNALLLGDSALYLCASSSTRDGLPHEQYFGPGTRLTVT.

The genes are TRBV7-3 and TRBJ2-1; a weak D match, TRBD2 (6 bases). The V end lost 2 bases, the J end lost 5 bases, and 13 bases lay between the germline ends. Per germline, CDR1 SGHTA and CDR2 FQGTGA. The CDR3 runs 15 residues. The CDR3: CASSLLAGSNNEQFF. The CDR3 coding sequence is TGTGCCAGCAGCTTACTAGCCGGGAGCAACAATGAGCAGTTCTTC.